This T cell receptor (beta chain) was sequenced in a study of blood T cell repertoires in COVID-19 (dated by TCRdb to the early 2020s). About the investigation overall: The collaborator samples originated in the United States, Italy and Spain and spanned the acute and convalescent phases of COVID-19. The material from the prospective study consisted of cDNA or gDNA derived from T cells, B-cell-depleted T cells, or PBMCs. Deeply sampled blood TCRbeta repertoires from subjects exposed to, actively infected with, or recovered from COVID-19 were included in the dataset. The repertoires were made available in a free public database intended to serve as a resource for research on the immune response to SARS-CoV-2. Samples came from the ongoing ImmuneRACE study (first 160 participants) plus 1,254 subjects from 6 global collaborators. A de-identified subject ID, COVID-19 status, age in years and sex were almost always included in the sample metadata. Where HLA class I and class II types were available, the types were taken from metadata supplied by the sample provider, not from assay-based typing. Results and caveats for the whole study, not just this receptor: Clinical and demographic metadata were provided uncurated, with the amount varying by source and participant.

Collaborating institutions collected whole blood in K2EDTA tubes following their own protocols. For TCRbeta analysis, collaborators shipped samples in one of three forms: frozen whole blood, isolated PBMCs, or DNA extracted from either of those sample types. TCRbeta CDR3 regions were amplified from genomic DNA by means of the immunoSEQ Assay, a bias-controlled multiplex PCR. The study's own analysis went as follows. The number of nucleated cells in each sample was estimated by amplification of reference gene primers within the assay. To quantify the absolute abundance of each unique TCRbeta CDR3 rearrangement, sequence reads were collapsed and filtered. For each sample, productive Simpson clonality was calculated by taking the square root of Simpson's diversity index across productive rearrangements. Sourced from immuneACCESS, this table was stored by TCRdb with only in-frame sequences that have V and J called. A share of the clones is absent; for the studies checked, an unresolved V gene accounts for under half, and the remainder has no known explanation. Clone size and V and J calls were adopted from that table, with D and trimming inferred from the DNA. Counted in this sample were around 200,000 clones; about 85% of them appeared once. The ten largest clones represent roughly 0.7% of the sample.

With regard to this clone: What antigen it recognizes has not been identified. No quality values exist for individual bases; no much larger clone is one base distant.

The receptor's source is a man aged 35-49 years with acute or convalescent COVID-19. Sequencing input: peripheral blood.

The base sequence is TGTGCCAGCAGCTTAGCCCGGCGAGGGCCTGGCAGGGAAAAACTGTTTTTT. Protein translation: CASSLARRGPGREKLFF. The V and J genes are TRBV7-9 and TRBJ1-4, with an unclear D gene assignment. V sheds 0 bases and J sheds 8 bases, leaving 19 bases between their ends. Measured from the cysteine to the phenylalanine, the CDR3 is 17 residues long. Solely the CDR3 DNA is kept, with 51 bases framed from the first base. CDR1 is given as SEHNR and CDR2 as FQNEAQ, both from the germline V gene (reference sequence).